This note documents a single T cell receptor beta chain sequence. Its antigen remains undetermined. No much larger clonotype is one base removed from it; base qualities were not supplied. The data are from a study of T cell changes during pregnancy in multiple sclerosis (dated by TCRdb to between 2019 and 2020). Concerning the study at large: In women with multiple sclerosis, the researchers looked at how the T cell repertoire shifted as pregnancy progressed.

V lost 8 bases and J lost 8 bases, and the count of bases not matched to a germline gene is 23. CDR1 and CDR2, looked up from the germline V gene (reference sequence), are SEHNR and FQNEAQ. Its CDR3 holds 19 amino acids, cysteine through phenylalanine. The kept DNA is CDR3 alone, 57 bases in frame from the first base. The library was produced with the immunoSEQ multiplex PCR assay. Here the immuneACCESS table is served through TCRdb, limited to in-frame sequences with V and J called. Missing clones are a known gap in these copies; in checked studies unresolved V genes cover under half, and the rest lacks a known reason. Here the sample has approximately 39,000 clones; nearly 90% occur a single time. Clones ranked in the top ten supply approximately 0.52% of the sample.

Sequenced material: CD4+ T cells from peripheral blood mononuclear cells, taken in the second trimester of pregnancy. The sequence was collected from a female donor with multiple sclerosis, enrolled in a pregnancy study. Here the chain combines TRBV7-9 and TRBJ2-1; 11 bases in the middle match TRBD2. The CDR3 protein is CASAPAGLAGFSNLDEQFF. The sequence in DNA is TGTGCCAGCGCCCCCGCCGGACTAGCGGGCTTTTCTAATCTAGATGAGCAGTTCTTC.